Reported below is one T cell receptor beta chain. The target antigen is unknown. Survey-level immunoSEQ v3.0 assays were run. Assay used: immunoSEQ multiplex PCR; TCRdb lists only in-frame clones, some missing. The table includes some 16,000 clones, approximately 87% detected once. This entry is derived from a study of long-term antiretroviral therapy in people with HIV. For the study at large: Collection of the earliest samples took place about a decade ahead of the 2015 immediate-ART recommendation.

Notes on the study in general: Across all time points, the repertoire was dominated by clones that expanded before ART. Controls exceeded HIV repertoires in CDR3 length range.

The CDR3 is 14 residues long. Trimming took 3 bases from V and 0 from J, leaving 9 bases between them. CDR1 is SGHRS and CDR2 is YFSETQ in the germline V gene. This sequence originates from a man between 50 and 59 years old with HIV. The chain couples TRBV5-1 to TRBJ2-5; possibly TRBD1 or TRBD2 for D (5 bases each). The sequences come from unsorted PBMCs, collected 0.7 years before starting antiretroviral therapy. The CDR3 region is CASSWDPYQETQYF. In DNA form, the CDR3 reads TGCGCCAGCAGCTGGGACCCGTACCAAGAGACCCAGTACTTC.